The 5 T cell receptor beta chains below all came from one sample that was sequenced in a study of CD8+ T cells in alopecia areata. Sample treatment: oral pan-JAK inhibitor, 5-10 mg twice daily. In each case, RNA was isolated and then reverse transcribed into cDNA as the sequencing template. The protocol was immunoSEQ multiplex PCR, while the TCRdb copy is restricted to in-frame clones and leaves out a portion. The data contain 120,000 to 150,000 clones, roughly four fifths of them singletons. The material sequenced was CD8+ T cells sorted from blood, taken at week 4, from a patient treated with tofacitinib. These receptors all stem from a human donor with alopecia areata.

This clone was found a few times. The chain employs TRBV7-6 and TRBJ2-7; D is undetermined. V was shortened by 1 base and J by 2 bases, with 12 bases between the two germline ends. The CDR3 sequence is 15 residues long. From germline, CDR1 is SGHVS and CDR2 FNYEAQ. For the CDR3, the DNA is TGTGCCAGCAGCTTAGGAACAGCTTCTACCTACGAGCAGTACTTC. It codes for CASSLGTASTYEQYF.

The chain links TRBV6-5 to TRBJ2-5; maybe TRBD2 (7 bases). This CDR3 contains 15 residues. Trimming removed 5 bases at V and 5 bases at J, with 18 bases between. Germline V lookup: CDR1 MNHEY, CDR2 SVGAGI. CDR3 residues: CASSPTGGGAETQYF. The DNA of the CDR3 is TGTGCCAGCAGTCCCACTGGCGGGGGCGCTGAGACCCAGTACTTC.

The chain is built from TRBV7-6 and TRBJ2-3; tentative D call: TRBD2 (5 bases). There are 14 residues in the CDR3. Trimming removed 5 bases from V and 5 bases from J, with 14 bases in between. The germline CDR1 and CDR2 sequences are SGHVS and FNYEAQ. The CDR3 DNA sequence: TGTGCCAGCAGCGACTTCGCCGGAGGAGATACGCAGTATTTT. As protein: CASSDFAGGDTQYF.

This clone appeared a single time. The V call is TRBV9, the J call TRBJ2-3, with 8 nucleotides matching TRBD2. V was pared by 7 bases and J by 0 bases, with 7 bases of the junction left unmatched. This CDR3 has 15 amino acids. The germline V gene has CDR1 SGDLS and CDR2 YYNGEE. The CDR3 region has the DNA TGTGCCAGCGCCTGGGCGGGGGGCAGCACAGATACGCAGTATTTT. It translates to CASAWAGGSTDTQYF.

The chain employs TRBV19 and TRBJ1-1; D gene ambiguous. V shed 5 bases and J shed 1 base, with 8 bases lying between them. There are 13 residues in the CDR3. Looked up from germline, CDR1 is LNHDA and CDR2 is SQIVND (reference sequence). CDR3 region: CASSWAPNTEAFF. In DNA form, the CDR3 reads TGTGCCAGTAGTTGGGCACCGAACACTGAAGCTTTCTTT.